The table lists the clone carrying this TCR beta chain with a count of one. Its antigen is undetermined. The data derive from a study of CD4+ T cells in melanoma. From germline, CDR1 is KGHSH and CDR2 LQKENI. Trimming removed 1 base at V and 11 bases at J, with 11 bases between. The CDR3 loop spans 12 amino acids. Method: immunoSEQ multiplex PCR; TCRdb's copy keeps in-frame clones and lacks some. The sample carries 120,000 to 150,000 clones, about 93% recorded once. Study-level results: Reportedly, melanoma neoantigen-specific CD4+ T cells showed varied differentiation states.

V gene TRBV18 combines with J gene TRBJ1-1; D call uncertain. This TCR came from a human donor with melanoma. The CDR3 here is CASSPRSEGAFF. CDR3 coding DNA: TGTGCCAGCTCACCACGATCCGAAGGGGCTTTCTTT.